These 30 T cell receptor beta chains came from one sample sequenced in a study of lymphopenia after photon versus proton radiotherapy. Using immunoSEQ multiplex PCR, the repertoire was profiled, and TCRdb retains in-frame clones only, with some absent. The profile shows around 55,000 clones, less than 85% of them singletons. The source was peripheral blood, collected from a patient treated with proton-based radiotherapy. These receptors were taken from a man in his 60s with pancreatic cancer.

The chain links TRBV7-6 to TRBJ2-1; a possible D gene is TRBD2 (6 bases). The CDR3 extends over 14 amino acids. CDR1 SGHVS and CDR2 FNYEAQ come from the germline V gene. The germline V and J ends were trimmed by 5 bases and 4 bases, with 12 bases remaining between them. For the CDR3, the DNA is TGTGCCAGCAGCCCGGGACTGGATTACAATGAGCAGTTCTTC. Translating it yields CASSPGLDYNEQFF.

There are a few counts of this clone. In DNA, the CDR3 is TGTGCCAGCCGGGACTCGAATCAGCCCCAGCATTTT. Translation gives CASRDSNQPQHF. The chain has TRBV6-6 and TRBJ1-5, with D maybe TRBD1 (5 bases). The CDR3 spans 12 residues. Trimming cost V 8 bases and J 4 bases, with 9 bases left between them. From germline, CDR1 is MNHNY and CDR2 SVGAGI (reference sequence).

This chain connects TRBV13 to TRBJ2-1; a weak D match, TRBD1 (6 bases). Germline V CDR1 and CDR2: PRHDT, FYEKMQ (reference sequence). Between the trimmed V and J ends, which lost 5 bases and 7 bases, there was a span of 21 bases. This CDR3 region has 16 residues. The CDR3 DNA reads TGTGCCAGCAGCCAATATACAGGGCCCCGGAGTAATGAGCAGTTCTTC. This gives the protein CASSQYTGPRSNEQFF.

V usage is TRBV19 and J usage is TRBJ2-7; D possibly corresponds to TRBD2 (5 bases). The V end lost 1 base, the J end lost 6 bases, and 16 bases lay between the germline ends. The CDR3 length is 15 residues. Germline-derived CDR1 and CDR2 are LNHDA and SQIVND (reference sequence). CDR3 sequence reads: CASSIVPGGFLEQYF. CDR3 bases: TGTGCCAGTAGTATAGTCCCCGGAGGTTTCCTCGAGCAGTACTTC.

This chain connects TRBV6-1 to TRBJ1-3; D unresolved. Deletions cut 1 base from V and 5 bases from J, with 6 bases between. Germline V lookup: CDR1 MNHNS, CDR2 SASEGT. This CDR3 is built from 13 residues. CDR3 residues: CASSEGARNTIYF. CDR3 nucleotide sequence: TGTGCCAGCAGTGAAGGGGCGCGAAACACCATATATTTT.

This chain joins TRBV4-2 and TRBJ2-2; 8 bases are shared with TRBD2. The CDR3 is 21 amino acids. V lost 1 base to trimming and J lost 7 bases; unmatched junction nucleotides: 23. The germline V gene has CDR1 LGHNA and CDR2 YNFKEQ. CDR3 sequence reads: CASSQGDSGTSGRKFGGELFF. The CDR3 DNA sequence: TGTGCCAGCAGCCAAGGGGACTCCGGGACTAGTGGGAGGAAATTCGGCGGGGAGCTGTTTTTT.

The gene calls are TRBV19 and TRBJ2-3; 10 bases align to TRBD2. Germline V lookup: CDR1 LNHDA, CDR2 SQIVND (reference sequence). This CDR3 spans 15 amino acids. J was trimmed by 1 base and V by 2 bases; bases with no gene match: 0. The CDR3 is CASSILAGGTDTQYF. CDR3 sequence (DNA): TGTGCCAGTAGTATACTAGCGGGAGGCACAGATACGCAGTATTTT.

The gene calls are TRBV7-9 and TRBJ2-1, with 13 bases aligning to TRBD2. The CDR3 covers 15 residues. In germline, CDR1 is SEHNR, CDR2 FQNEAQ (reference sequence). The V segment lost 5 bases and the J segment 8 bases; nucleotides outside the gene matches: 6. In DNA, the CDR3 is TGTGCCAGCAGCGAACTAGCGGGAGGGCCCGATGAGCAGTTCTTC. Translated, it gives CASSELAGGPDEQFF.

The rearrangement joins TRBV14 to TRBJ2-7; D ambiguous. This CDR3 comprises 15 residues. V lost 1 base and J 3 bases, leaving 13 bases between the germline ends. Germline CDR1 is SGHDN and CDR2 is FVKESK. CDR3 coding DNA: TGTGCCAGCAGCCAAGGCGCGCCCGCGAGCTACGAGCAGTACTTC. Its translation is CASSQGAPASYEQYF.

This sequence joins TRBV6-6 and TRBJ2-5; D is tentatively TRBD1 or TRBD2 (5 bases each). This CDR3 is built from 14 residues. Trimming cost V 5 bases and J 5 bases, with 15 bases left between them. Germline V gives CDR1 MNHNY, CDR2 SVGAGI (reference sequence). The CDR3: CASSPGLPPETQYF. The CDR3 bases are TGTGCCAGCAGTCCGGGGCTCCCCCCGGAGACCCAGTACTTC.

The CDR3 protein is CSVGESMGATGYTF. The CDR3 nucleotides are TGCAGCGTTGGGGAGAGCATGGGGGCCACCGGCTACACCTTC. V gene TRBV29-1 combines with J gene TRBJ1-2; the D gene is possibly TRBD1 (6 bases). The V end was cut by 4 bases, the J end by 8 bases, with 20 bases between. Germline V gene lookup returns CDR1 SQVTM and CDR2 ANQGSEA. CDR3 length equals 14 residues.

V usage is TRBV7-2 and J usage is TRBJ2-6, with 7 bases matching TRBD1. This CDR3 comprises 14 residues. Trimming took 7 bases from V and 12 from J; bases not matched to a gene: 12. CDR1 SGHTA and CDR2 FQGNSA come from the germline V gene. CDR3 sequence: CASIFPGQRIVLTF. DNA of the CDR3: TGTGCCAGCATCTTTCCGGGACAGCGAATCGTCCTGACTTTC. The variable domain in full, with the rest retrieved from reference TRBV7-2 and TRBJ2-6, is GAGVSQSPSNKVTEKGKDVELRCDPISGHTALYWYRQSLGQGLEFLIYFQGNSAPDKSGLPSDRFSAERTGGSVSTLTIQRTQQEDSAVYLCASIFPGQRIVLTFGAGSRLTVL.

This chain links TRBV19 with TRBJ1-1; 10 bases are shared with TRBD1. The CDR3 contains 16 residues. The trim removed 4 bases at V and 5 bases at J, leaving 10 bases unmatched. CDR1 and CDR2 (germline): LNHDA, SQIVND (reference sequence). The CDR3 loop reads CASSSWDRGTKTEAFF. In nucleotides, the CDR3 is TGTGCCAGTAGTAGCTGGGACAGGGGTACGAAAACTGAAGCTTTCTTT.

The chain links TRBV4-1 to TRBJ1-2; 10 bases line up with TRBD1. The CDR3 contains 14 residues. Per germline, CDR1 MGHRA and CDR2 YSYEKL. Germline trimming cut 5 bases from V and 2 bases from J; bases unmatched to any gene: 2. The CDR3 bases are TGCGCCAGCAGCTTGACAGGGGGCAACTATGGCTACACCTTC. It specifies CASSLTGGNYGYTF.

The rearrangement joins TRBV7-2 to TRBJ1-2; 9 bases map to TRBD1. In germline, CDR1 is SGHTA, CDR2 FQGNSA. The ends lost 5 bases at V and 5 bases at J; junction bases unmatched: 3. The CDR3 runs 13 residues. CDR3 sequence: CASSTGQGYGYTF. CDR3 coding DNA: TGTGCCAGCAGCACCGGACAGGGGTATGGCTACACCTTC.

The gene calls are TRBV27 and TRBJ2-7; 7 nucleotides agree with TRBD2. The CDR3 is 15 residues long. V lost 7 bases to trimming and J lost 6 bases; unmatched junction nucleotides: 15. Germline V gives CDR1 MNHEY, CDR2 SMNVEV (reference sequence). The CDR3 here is CASTHVASGEFEQYF. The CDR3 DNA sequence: TGTGCCAGCACGCATGTTGCTAGCGGTGAGTTCGAGCAGTACTTC.

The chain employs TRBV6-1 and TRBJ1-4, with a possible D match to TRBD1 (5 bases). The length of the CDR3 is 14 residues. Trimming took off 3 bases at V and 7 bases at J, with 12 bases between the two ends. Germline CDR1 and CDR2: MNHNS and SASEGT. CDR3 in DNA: TGTGCCAGCAGTGACGGGGCAAAGGGTGAAAAACTGTTTTTT. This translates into CASSDGAKGEKLFF.

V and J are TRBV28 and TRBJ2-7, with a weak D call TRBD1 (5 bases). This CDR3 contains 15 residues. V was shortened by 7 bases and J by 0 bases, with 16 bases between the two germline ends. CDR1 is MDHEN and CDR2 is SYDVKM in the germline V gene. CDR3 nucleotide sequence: TGTGCCAGCACCTCAACCTCACAGGCCTCCTACGAGCAGTACTTC. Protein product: CASTSTSQASYEQYF.

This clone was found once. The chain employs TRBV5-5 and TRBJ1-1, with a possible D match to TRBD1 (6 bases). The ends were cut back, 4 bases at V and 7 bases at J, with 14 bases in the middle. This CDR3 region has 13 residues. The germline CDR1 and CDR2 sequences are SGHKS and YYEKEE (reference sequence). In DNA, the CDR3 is TGTGCCAGCAGCCCGGACAGAGAAATTGAAGCTTTCTTT. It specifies CASSPDREIEAFF.

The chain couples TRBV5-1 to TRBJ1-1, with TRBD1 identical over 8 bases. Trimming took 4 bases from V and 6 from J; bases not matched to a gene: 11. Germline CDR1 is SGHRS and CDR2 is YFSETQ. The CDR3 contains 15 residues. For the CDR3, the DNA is TGCGCCAGCAGCCATACCGGACAGGGTAAACCTGAAGCTTTCTTT. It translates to CASSHTGQGKPEAFF.

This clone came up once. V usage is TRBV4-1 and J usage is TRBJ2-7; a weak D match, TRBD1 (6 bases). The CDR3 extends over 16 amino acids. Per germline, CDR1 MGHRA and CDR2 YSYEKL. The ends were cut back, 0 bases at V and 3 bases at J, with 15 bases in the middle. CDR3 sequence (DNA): TGCGCCAGCAGCCAAGAAGGGACATCGATCGGCTACGAGCAGTACTTC. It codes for CASSQEGTSIGYEQYF.

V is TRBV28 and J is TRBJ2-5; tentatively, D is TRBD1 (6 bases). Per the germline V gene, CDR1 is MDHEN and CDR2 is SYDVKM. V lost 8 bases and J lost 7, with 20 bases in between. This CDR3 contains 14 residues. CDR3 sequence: CASSPPGTPWTQYF. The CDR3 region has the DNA TGTGCCAGCTCACCTCCCGGGACACCGTGGACCCAGTACTTC.

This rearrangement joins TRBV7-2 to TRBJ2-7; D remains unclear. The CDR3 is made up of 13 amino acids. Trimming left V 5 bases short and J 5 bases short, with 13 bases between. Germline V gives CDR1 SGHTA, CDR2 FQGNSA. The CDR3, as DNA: TGTGCCAGCAGCCCCCGCCGGTCGGACGAGCAGTACTTC. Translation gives CASSPRRSDEQYF.

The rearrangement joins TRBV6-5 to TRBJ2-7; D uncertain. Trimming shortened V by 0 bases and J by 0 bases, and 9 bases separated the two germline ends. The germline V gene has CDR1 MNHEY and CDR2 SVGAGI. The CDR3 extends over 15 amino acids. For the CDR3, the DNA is TGTGCCAGCAGTTACTCCAGCGCCAGCTCCTACGAGCAGTACTTC. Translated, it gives CASSYSSASSYEQYF.

This chain's CDR3 is CASSATSGSLQETQYF. The CDR3 DNA reads TGTGCCAGTAGTGCGACTAGCGGGAGCCTCCAAGAGACCCAGTACTTC. The chain has TRBV19 and TRBJ2-5; 12 nucleotides line up with TRBD2. The trim removed 5 bases at V and 1 base at J, leaving 5 bases unmatched. The CDR3 contains 16 residues. Per the germline V gene, CDR1 is LNHDA and CDR2 is SQIVND (reference sequence).

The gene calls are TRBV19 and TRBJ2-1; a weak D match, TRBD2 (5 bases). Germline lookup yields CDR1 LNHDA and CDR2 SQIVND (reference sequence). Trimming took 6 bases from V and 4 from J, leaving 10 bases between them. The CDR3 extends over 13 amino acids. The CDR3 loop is CASRRTSYNEQFF. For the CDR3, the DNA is TGTGCCAGTAGGAGGACTTCTTACAATGAGCAGTTCTTC.

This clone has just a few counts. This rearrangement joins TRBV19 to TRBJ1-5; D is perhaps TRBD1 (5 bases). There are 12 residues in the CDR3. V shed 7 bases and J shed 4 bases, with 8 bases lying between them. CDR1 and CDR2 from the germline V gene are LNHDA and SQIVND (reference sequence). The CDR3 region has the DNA TGTGCCAGTACGGCAGGGAATCAGCCCCAGCATTTT. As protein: CASTAGNQPQHF.

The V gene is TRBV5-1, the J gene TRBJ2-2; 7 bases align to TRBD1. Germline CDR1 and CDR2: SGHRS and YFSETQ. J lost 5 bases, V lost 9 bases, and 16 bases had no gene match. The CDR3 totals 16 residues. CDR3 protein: CATRKSGTVGTGELFF. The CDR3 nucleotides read TGCGCCACTCGGAAATCTGGGACAGTTGGGACCGGGGAGCTGTTTTTT.

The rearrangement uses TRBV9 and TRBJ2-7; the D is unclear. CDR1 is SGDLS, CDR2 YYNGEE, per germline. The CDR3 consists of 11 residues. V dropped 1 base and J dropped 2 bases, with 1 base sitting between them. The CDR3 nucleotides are TGTGCCAGCAGCGTAACCTACGAGCAGTACTTC. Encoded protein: CASSVTYEQYF.

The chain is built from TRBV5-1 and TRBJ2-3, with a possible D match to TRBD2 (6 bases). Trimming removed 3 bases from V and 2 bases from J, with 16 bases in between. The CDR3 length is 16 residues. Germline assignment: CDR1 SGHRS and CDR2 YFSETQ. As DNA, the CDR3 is TGCGCCAGCAGCTGGGAGACTAGTATCACCACAGATACGCAGTATTTT. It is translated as CASSWETSITTDTQYF.